This T cell receptor (beta chain) was found in a study of shared T cell receptors in the human thymus (dated by TCRdb to the early 2020s). Some background on the complete study: The study examined how self-reactive, shared T-cell receptor alpha chains are generated in the human thymus.

With regard to this clone: No antigen is known for it. No base quality values were provided; no much bigger clone lies one nucleotide off.

The germline ends are 15 bases apart after V is trimmed by 5 bases and J by 5 bases. CDR1 and CDR2 are drawn from the germline V gene: SGHVS, FNYEAQ. From its cysteine to its phenylalanine, the CDR3 spans 14 amino acids. Only the CDR3 DNA stays, 42 bases, in frame from base 1. The library came from the immunoSEQ multiplex PCR assay. The clones in this table, taken by TCRdb from immuneACCESS, are in-frame only. Not every clone is retained; where verified, under half of the shortfall comes from an unresolved V gene, and the cause of the rest is unknown. The sample table contains about 380,000 clones; only one count was recorded for approximately 95% of them. In total, the top ten clones hold roughly 0.021% of the sample.

The clonotype was recovered from a human donor. The V gene is TRBV7-6 and the J gene is TRBJ2-5, and possibly TRBD2, on 5 matching bases. The sample was thymocytes. The nucleotide sequence reads as follows: TGTGCCAGCAGCCAACCGAGGGTCCGGGAGACCCAGTACTTC. Its coded protein is CASSQPRVRETQYF.